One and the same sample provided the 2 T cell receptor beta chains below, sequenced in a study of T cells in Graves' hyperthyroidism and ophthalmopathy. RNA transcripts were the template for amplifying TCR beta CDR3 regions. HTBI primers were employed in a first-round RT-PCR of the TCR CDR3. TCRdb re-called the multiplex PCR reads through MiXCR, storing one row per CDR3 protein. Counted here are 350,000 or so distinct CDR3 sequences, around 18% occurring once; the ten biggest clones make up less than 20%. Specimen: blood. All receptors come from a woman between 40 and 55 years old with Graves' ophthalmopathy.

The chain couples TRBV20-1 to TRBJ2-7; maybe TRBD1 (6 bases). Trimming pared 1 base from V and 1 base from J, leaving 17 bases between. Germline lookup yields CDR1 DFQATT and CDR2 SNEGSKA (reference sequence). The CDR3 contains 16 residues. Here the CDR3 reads CSARGVTGVSSYEQYF. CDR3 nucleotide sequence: TGCAGTGCTAGAGGGGTGACAGGAGTCAGTTCCTACGAGCAGTACTTC.

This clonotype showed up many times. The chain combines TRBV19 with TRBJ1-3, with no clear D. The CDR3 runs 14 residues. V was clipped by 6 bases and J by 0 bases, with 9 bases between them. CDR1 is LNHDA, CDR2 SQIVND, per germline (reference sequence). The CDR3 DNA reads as TGTGCCAGTAGGGAACAAGCCTCTGGAAACACCATATATTTT. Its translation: CASREQASGNTIYF.